This T cell receptor beta chain came from a study of cytomegalovirus exposure and HLA in healthy donors (dated by TCRdb to the late 2010s). Some background on the complete study: An earlier analysis of several hundred of the donors reported 250 to 300 Gb of sequence data and more than 90 million unique TCR beta sequences from 190 million or so T cells. Donor age, sex, ethnicity and CMV serostatus were compiled together with the repertoire data. The number of typed donors differed by locus: roughly 620-640 for A, B, C, DRB1 and DQB1; some 500 for DQA1; some 590 for DPA1; and about 470 for DPB1. An earlier analysis of 587 of the donors used high-throughput TCR beta sequencing to judge whether each TCR beta V gene segment behaved as functional or pseudogenic. Both class I and class II loci were covered by HLA typing, at four-digit resolution. High-throughput TCR immunosequencing, statistical association of individual TCRs with disease status, and machine learning were combined to predict cytomegalovirus infection status. Rather than using new phenotypic data, the later analysis identified candidate immune exposures from TCR beta sequences and from how often those sequences occurred across donors. The T cell repertoires of around 730 subjects were profiled by immunosequencing and related to cytomegalovirus serostatus. Among roughly 400 genotyped donors of the cohort, an average of approximately 250,000 unique TCR beta nucleotide sequences were sequenced per donor, roughly a sixth of them non-productive. All discovery cohort repertoires had been generated using a single sequencing platform. Of the roughly 390 genotyped donors, 65% to 90% fell in the genetic ancestry cluster associated with self-reported Caucasian donors. Besides the first cohort of some 670 subjects, a separate validation cohort made up of about 120 different subjects was used. About five DR-DQ haplotypes were treated as single units for association and clustering because of strong linkage in the cohort. About 300 gigabases of sequencing data and roughly 90 million unique TCR sequences were included in an early release covering several hundred HLA-typed donors. The study was designed to test whether signatures of past pathogen exposure could be identified by cataloging public T cell receptors. Genome-wide SNP genotypes for about 55% of the roughly 670 donors were used in a later genetic analysis, which treated that subset as a discovery cohort. In a later analysis, previously published TCR beta repertoires from 670 or so donors were re-analyzed and high-resolution HLA genotyping was added so that TCR occurrence patterns could be studied.

On the study overall, not on this receptor specifically: Correlated functional status among segregating V segments might be attributable to linkage disequilibrium, but an unknown experimental factor could not be ruled out. In a later analysis, TCR association rates were found to vary across HLA loci, with the most associated TCRs seen for DRB1 alleles and the fewest for HLA-C alleles. The earlier analysis of some 540 of the donors excluded 15 to 20 rarely observed V segments, including chromosome 9 orphons, because counts were too low. In vitro tests confirmed that a few of the cytomegalovirus-associated TCR beta chains recognize cytomegalovirus antigens. A group of highly shared sequence variants was considered likely to be a technical artifact of the sequencing pipeline. Because HLA typing was unavailable for some donors at each locus, only the typed subset was used in association tests. The only immune exposure information available for the cohort was CMV serostatus. The cohort was sequenced for TCR beta chains only, and without alpha or paired-chain data the features that could be detected were limited. In a later analysis, about 17,000 TCR beta sequences were associated with specific HLA alleles at a false discovery rate of 0.05. In the study, about 150 TCR beta chains were listed as associated with cytomegalovirus. Most TCR sequences were observed very rarely across donors, whereas some public TCRs were present in many individuals. In an earlier analysis of about 540 of the donors, most TCR beta V segments were observed in productive rearrangements about 87% or about 30% of the time, broadly matching IMGT annotations. In both the original and validation cohorts, the classifier was reported to diagnose cytomegalovirus status with high specificity and sensitivity. According to a later analysis, parvovirus B19, influenza, CMV and Epstein-Barr virus appeared linked to several top co-occurrence clusters. A further reported finding was that TCR beta sequences accurately predicted the HLA-A and HLA-B alleles for most subjects in the first cohort. Compared with equally common non-associated chains, HLA-associated TCR beta chains in a later analysis were more clonally expanded and had lower generation probabilities. The presence/absence analyses assumed that sequencing depth was roughly uniform across donors, and that assumption may not be true. Compared with the approximately 720-donor mean, donors in an Asian-associated ancestry cluster had fewer N-insertions in productive TCRs, according to a later genetic analysis. Because the 87-base-pair reads could not distinguish some IMGT-functional V segments, including TRBV6-2 and TRBV6-3, those segments were excluded. A later genetic analysis associated a missense DCLRE1C variant with V-gene and J-gene trimming of TCR beta chains, and an independent cohort replicated the association. When HLA alleles, especially DR and DQ, strongly co-occurred, attributing TCR associations to individual alleles was difficult. A later analysis found that most CMV-associated TCR beta chains appeared HLA-restricted, with HLA associations seemingly driven largely by CMV exposure. The authors suggested that the approach could potentially be generalized to other disease states and immunological phenotypes.

This clone was detected a few times. The antigen it recognizes is unknown. Base qualities are missing; no much larger clone stands one base away. Library method: the immunoSEQ multiplex PCR assay. For the multiplex PCR, a mixture combining 60 forward primers for TCR Vbeta segments and 13 reverse primers for TCR Jbeta segments was used. A multiplex PCR assay on genomic DNA amplified the CDR3 region of rearranged TCR beta genes. Amplified TCR beta libraries were sequenced as 87-base-pair reads on the Illumina HiSeq System. Per the authors' processing: A later analysis counted approximately 74 million unique TCR beta chains across the 690 or so repertoires, and some 11 million of these chains were shared by at least two donors. To remove PCR and sequencing errors, raw reads were error-corrected and collapsed into unique sequences using a nearest-neighbor algorithm that merged closely related sequences. CDR3 sequences were aligned to IMGT reference sequences to assign V, D and J gene segments. For a sequence to be retained, a match of at least six nucleotides was required to both a V gene segment and a J gene segment. A rearrangement counted as productive if the CDR3 had no stop codons and remained in frame with V and J, and every other rearrangement counted as non-productive. CDR3 was defined according to IMGT convention as the region running from the second conserved V-encoded cysteine to the conserved J-encoded phenylalanine. In an earlier analysis of roughly 580 of the donors, sequences lacking an unambiguous match to a single V gene segment were excluded. In an earlier analysis of approximately 590 of the donors, V segments were called functional above 56.7% productive rearrangements and were called segregating when the between-donor standard deviation exceeded 5%. A statistical classification framework was built to diagnose cytomegalovirus status from the catalog of TCR beta chain sequences. V and J gene assignment, in a later analysis, came from comparing TCR nucleotide sequences with IMGT/GENE-DB human TR gene sequences. In a later analysis, CDR3 sequences and most-parsimonious VDJ recombination scenarios were assigned using the TCRdist pipeline. In a later analysis, each TCR beta chain was defined by its CDR3 amino acid sequence together with its V-gene family, and reads without a unique V-gene family were excluded. As a way to deal with suspected cross-contamination and a sequencing artifact, a later analysis dropped under 600 nucleotide sequences that were highly shared and had low generation probability. In a later analysis, a clonal expansion index was calculated for each public chain from normalized within-repertoire ranks of inferred template counts. In a later analysis, generation probabilities were computed using a VDJ recombination model fitted to out-of-frame rearrangements, and the results were checked against IGoR. A later analysis scored TCR-TCR, TCR-HLA and TCR-CMV co-occurrence with hypergeometric tests, applying a repertoire-size bias correction to TCR pairs. False discovery rates were estimated in a later analysis by permuting HLA or CMV assignments 20 times. In a later analysis, co-occurring TCRs were grouped with DBSCAN, and TCRdist sequence similarity was added when clustering was performed within HLA-allele-positive subsets. Repertoires with fewer than 30,000 or more than 120,000 public chains, plus five repertoires with anomalous nucleotide sharing, were excluded from co-occurrence clustering. TCRdb mirrors the immuneACCESS table, restricted to in-frame sequences. Some clones are absent from its copies; in checked studies, under half trace to an unresolved V gene, and the reason for the others is unknown. The V and J calls and clone size come from that table; D and trimming were worked out from the DNA. The table for this sample lists 220,000 or so clones; roughly 70% of them were counted only once. 1.5% to 2% of the sample belongs to the ten largest clones.

CDR1 and CDR2, per the germline V gene, are SGHVS and FQNEAQ. The CDR3 numbers 14 residues from cysteine through phenylalanine. Only the CDR3 portion is preserved as DNA: 42 bases, with reading frame beginning at the first base. V was cut back by 5 bases and J by 7 bases, leaving a gap of 15 bases between them. In total, about 650 healthy bone marrow donors made up the cohort. At the time of sampling, every cohort member was nominally healthy, though immune exposures that went unrecorded were likely present. The donor tested CMV seronegative, placing the donor among the 350 to 400 seronegative members of the cohort. A peripheral blood sample was collected from each donor, and TCR beta sequencing was performed on peripheral blood mononuclear cells. The Qiagen DNeasy Blood Extraction Kit was used to extract genomic DNA from the blood cell samples.

The rearrangement joined TRBV7-8 to TRBJ1-5, with TRBD1 tentatively as D gene (5 bases match). This TCR was recovered from a woman younger than 45 in good health and CMV-seronegative. Sequencing was carried out using PBMCs. The CDR3 is CASSKAEGNQPQHF. The base sequence is TGTGCCAGCAGCAAAGCGGAGGGGAACCAGCCCCAGCATTTT.